This T cell receptor beta chain was identified during a study of blood T cell repertoires in COVID-19. Per the original methods: Amplification from reference gene primers served as the basis for estimated nucleated cell counts. Only in-frame clones appear in the TCRdb table, and some are missing; sequencing was by immunoSEQ multiplex PCR. That table furnishes V, J and clone size, whereas the DNA furnished D and trimming. The sample includes approximately 160,000 clones, over 80% of them seen just once. In germline, CDR1 is SGHAT, CDR2 FQNNGV. The V end was cut by 1 base, the J end by 4 bases, with 13 bases between. The CDR3 runs to 15 residues.

The chain links TRBV11-2 to TRBJ1-2; the D gene is possibly TRBD1 (5 bases). The sequencing sample was made of peripheral blood. The TCR sequence derives from a man in his 70s who had recovered from COVID-19. This chain's CDR3 is CASSLVVRGTYGYTF. Here the CDR3 DNA reads TGTGCCAGCAGCTTAGTCGTCCGGGGGACCTATGGCTACACCTTC.